Below are 29 T cell receptor beta chains sequenced from a single sample in a study of post-analysis software for immune sequencing data. Whole-study results and caveats: Patients showed TRBV5-6, TRBV5-1 and TRBV20-1 among a handful of TRBV segments more frequent than in controls.

Libraries were made from TCR beta cDNA, and they carried unique molecular identifiers. TCRdb recomputed calls from the PCR reads with MiXCR, one row per CDR3 protein. The table includes fewer than 550,000 distinct CDR3 sequences, approximately 31% detected once. Their recognized antigens are unknown. Sequenced input: blood. Receptors originate from a girl aged 2-17 years with multiple sclerosis.

This clonotype was counted only a few times. This chain connects TRBV25-1 to TRBJ1-1; D is possibly TRBD1 (5 bases). This CDR3 contains 14 residues. V lost 3 bases and J lost 4, with 12 bases in between. The germline V gene encodes CDR1 MGHDK and CDR2 SYGVNS. CDR3 residues: CASSDMADTTEAFF. The CDR3 region has the DNA TGTGCCAGCAGTGACATGGCGGACACCACTGAAGCTTTCTTT.

The chain employs TRBV4-1 and TRBJ2-5; no clear D gene. Trimming stripped 1 base from V and 5 bases from J, with 8 bases between. Per the germline V gene, CDR1 is MGHRA and CDR2 is YSYEKL. The CDR3 length is 13 residues. CDR3 amino acids: CASSQVRAETQYF. The CDR3, as DNA: TGCGCCAGCAGCCAAGTTCGGGCGGAGACCCAGTACTTC.

The rearrangement links TRBV14 to TRBJ1-2; D call uncertain. V shed 6 bases and J shed 6 bases, with 8 bases lying between them. The germline CDR1 and CDR2 sequences are SGHDN and FVKESK. The CDR3 spans 11 residues. CDR3 in DNA: TGTGCCAGCAGGGGTGGGGATGGCTACACCTTC. As protein: CASRGGDGYTF.

J is TRBJ1-2 and V is TRBV12-3 or TRBV12-4; 9 nucleotides line up with TRBD1. The CDR3 length is 12 residues. J gave up 7 bases and V 6 bases, and 3 bases lay outside the gene matches. CDR3 residues: CASRYRGLGYTF. The DNA of the CDR3 is TGTGCCAGCAGATACAGGGGGCTTGGCTACACCTTC.

A word on this clonotype: The CDR3 does not close with the conserved phenylalanine or tryptophan, likely indicating a read error. The chain is built from TRBV4-1 and TRBJ2-7, with D possibly matching TRBD1 (5 bases). Germline lookup yields CDR1 MGHRA and CDR2 YSYEKL. The CDR3 has 16 amino acids. Trimming took off 3 bases at V and 10 bases at J, with 25 bases between the two ends. CDR3 bases: TGCGCCAGCAGCCAGTTGACAGCCCAGAGGATAGAAGACCAGTACTTA. As protein: CASSQLTAQRIEDQYL.

The chain couples TRBV29-1 to TRBJ2-7, with 7 bases lining up with TRBD1. V was pared by 0 bases and J by 0 bases, with 5 bases of the junction left unmatched. CDR3 length: 15 residues. CDR1 is SQVTM and CDR2 is ANQGSEA in the germline V gene. The CDR3 DNA reads as TGCAGCGTTGAAGACGCCAGGGGGTACTCCTACGAGCAGTACTTC. Its protein product is CSVEDARGYSYEQYF.

This clonotype came up once. The chain links TRBV12-3 or TRBV12-4 to TRBJ2-3; D is perhaps TRBD1 (6 bases). The V gene lost 3 bases and the J gene lost 0 bases, with 19 bases spanning the gap. The CDR3 is made up of 18 amino acids. The CDR3 sequence: CASSFYTQDRVSTDTQYF. For the CDR3, the DNA is TGTGCCAGCAGTTTTTACACCCAGGACAGAGTGAGCACAGATACGCAGTATTTT.

V and J are TRBV11-2 and TRBJ2-4, with D uncertain. The CDR3 spans 13 residues. V lost 0 bases and J 9 bases, leaving 9 bases between the germline ends. Germline values: CDR1 SGHAT, CDR2 FQNNGV. DNA for the CDR3: TGTGCCAGCAGCTTAGAGTTGGGAATCATTCAGTACTTC. Residues: CASSLELGIIQYF.

This chain links TRBV24-1 with TRBJ2-3; the D is unclear. The CDR3 extends over 14 amino acids. V lost 5 bases to trimming and J lost 4 bases, with 12 bases between them. The germline V gene has CDR1 KGHDR and CDR2 SFDVKD. The CDR3 protein is CATSGRERPDTQYF. The CDR3 region has the DNA TGTGCCACCAGTGGTCGAGAGCGCCCAGATACGCAGTATTTT.

This clonotype was counted a few times. V is TRBV29-1 and J is TRBJ2-7; 8 bases match TRBD1. The CDR3 runs to 17 residues. Germline CDR1 is SQVTM and CDR2 is ANQGSEA. With 0 bases clipped from V and 2 bases from J, the junction kept 12 bases outside the gene matches. DNA for the CDR3: TGCAGCGTTGAAGATCATGGTGACAGGGGAAGACCCTACGAGCAGTACTTC. Its translation is CSVEDHGDRGRPYEQYF.

In this sample, this clonotype turned up a few times. The chain employs TRBV20-1 and TRBJ2-5; a weak D match, TRBD2 (6 bases). V was clipped by 7 bases and J by 2 bases, with 20 bases between them. The CDR3 contains 15 residues. Per germline, CDR1 DFQATT and CDR2 SNEGSKA (reference sequence). CDR3 sequence reads: CSGQEGGTAQETQYF. The CDR3 bases are TGCAGTGGTCAAGAGGGCGGGACTGCACAAGAGACCCAGTACTTC.

The chain uses TRBV11-2 and TRBJ2-5; D might be TRBD1 (6 bases). In germline, CDR1 is SGHAT, CDR2 FQNNGV. With 0 bases removed from V and 2 bases from J, the gap between germline ends came to 13 bases. The CDR3 extends over 16 amino acids. As DNA, the CDR3 is TGTGCCAGCAGCTTAGAAAGGGGGTTCCAACAAGAGACCCAGTACTTC. Residues: CASSLERGFQQETQYF.

This clonotype was counted between two and nine times. The chain uses TRBV18 and TRBJ1-2; TRBD1 agrees at 8 bases. With 3 bases clipped from V and 5 bases from J, the junction kept 5 bases outside the gene matches. Per germline, CDR1 KGHSH and CDR2 LQKENI. This CDR3 spans 14 amino acids. CDR3 amino acids: CASSPGDRSYGYTF. In nucleotides, the CDR3 is TGTGCCAGCTCACCCGGGGACAGGTCTTATGGCTACACCTTC. The entire variable domain, with the rest obtained from reference TRBV18 and TRBJ1-2, is as follows: NAGVMQNPRHLVRRRGQEARLRCSPMKGHSHVYWYRQLPEEGLKFMVYLQKENIIDESGMPKERFSAEFPKEGPSILRIQQVVRGDSAAYFCASSPGDRSYGYTFGSGTRLTVV.

The chain carries TRBV29-1 and TRBJ1-1, with 7 bases lining up with TRBD1. CDR1 is SQVTM and CDR2 is ANQGSEA in the germline V gene. After removal of 6 bases from V and 4 bases from J, the junction contained 14 bases not matched to a gene. The CDR3 loop spans 15 amino acids. CDR3 DNA: TGCAGCGTACCGGCGGGGTCAGACAGGGCCACTGAAGCTTTCTTT. It specifies CSVPAGSDRATEAFF.

This clonotype has only a few counts. The V and J genes are TRBV10-3 and TRBJ2-3, with 7 bases that match TRBD2. CDR1 is ENHRY, CDR2 SYGVKD, per germline. The V and J ends lost 0 bases and 2 bases, in that order; junction bases with no gene match: 2. The CDR3 is 15 amino acids. This CDR3 is CAISESAGVTDTQYF. CDR3 nucleotides: TGTGCCATCAGTGAGTCCGCGGGGGTCACAGATACGCAGTATTTT.

This clonotype was seen only a few times. This sequence joins TRBV12-3 or TRBV12-4 and TRBJ2-5; no firm D call. This CDR3 is built from 13 residues. Deletions cut 2 bases from V and 5 bases from J, with 9 bases between. The CDR3 spells CASSLRVSETQYF. The CDR3 coding sequence is TGTGCCAGCAGTTTAAGGGTTTCGGAGACCCAGTACTTC.

In its sample, this clonotype was seen a few times. The rearrangement uses TRBV29-1 and TRBJ2-3; 7 bases align to TRBD2. Germline V gene data show CDR1 as SQVTM and CDR2 as ANQGSEA. V dropped 5 bases and J dropped 1; count of bases not matched to a gene: 9. The CDR3 covers 15 residues. Here the CDR3 DNA reads TGCAGCGTTCGGATGACACGGGGGGGCACAGATACGCAGTATTTT. Translated, it gives CSVRMTRGGTDTQYF.

This clonotype has at least ten counts. This chain joins TRBV4-2 and TRBJ2-3; D not certain. V was pared by 0 bases and J by 4 bases, with 5 bases between. The germline CDR1 and CDR2 sequences are LGHNA and YNFKEQ. This CDR3 contains 13 residues. DNA for the CDR3: TGTGCCAGCAGCCAAGAAAGGCCAGATACGCAGTATTTT. Residues: CASSQERPDTQYF.

The chain recombines TRBV12-3 or TRBV12-4 with TRBJ1-1; 10 bases map to TRBD1. CDR3 size: 17 residues. Trimming took 5 bases from V and 3 from J; bases not matched to a gene: 12. This chain's CDR3 is CASSPAGQGGTDTEAFF. In DNA, the CDR3 is TGTGCCAGCAGTCCCGCTGGACAGGGGGGGACGGACACTGAAGCTTTCTTT.

This clonotype was counted a few times. The rearrangement uses TRBV20-1 and TRBJ1-1, with TRBD1 matching over 10 bases. Germline CDR1 and CDR2: DFQATT and SNEGSKA (reference sequence). The trim removed 2 bases at V and 1 base at J, leaving 7 bases unmatched. The CDR3 runs 16 residues. CDR3 protein: CSARPIGQGGNTEAFF. Here the CDR3 DNA reads TGCAGTGCTAGACCGATTGGACAGGGGGGGAACACTGAAGCTTTCTTT.

The chain has TRBV6-5 and TRBJ1-2; D might be TRBD1 (6 bases). V was clipped by 2 bases and J by 5 bases, with 18 bases between them. The CDR3 runs to 16 residues. Germline CDR1 MNHEY, CDR2 SVGAGI. CDR3 DNA sequence: TGTGCCAGCAGTTACGACTCAGGGGTTAGCCGGTATGGCTACACCTTC. As protein: CASSYDSGVSRYGYTF.

The chain has TRBV7-9 and TRBJ2-7, with D possibly being TRBD1 (5 bases). The CDR3 has 12 amino acids. CDR1 and CDR2 from the germline V gene are SEHNR and FQNEAQ (reference sequence). Trimming shortened V by 5 bases and J by 6 bases, and 11 bases separated the two germline ends. The CDR3 is CASSIDSCEQYF. The CDR3, as DNA: TGTGCCAGCAGCATTGACAGCTGCGAGCAGTACTTC.

This sequence joins TRBV29-1 and TRBJ2-7, with 7 bases that match TRBD2. With 4 bases clipped from V and 2 bases from J, the junction kept 5 bases outside the gene matches. The CDR3 contains 13 residues. CDR1 and CDR2 from the germline V gene are SQVTM and ANQGSEA. The CDR3 here is CSVGTGGPYEQYF. The DNA of the CDR3 is TGCAGCGTTGGTACGGGAGGACCCTACGAGCAGTACTTC.

The genes are TRBV5-1 and TRBJ2-3, with 8 nucleotides matching TRBD1. Germline V gene sequence: CDR1 SGHRS, CDR2 YFSETQ. This CDR3 comprises 14 residues. Unmatched junction bases numbered 11, after V lost 5 bases and J lost 9 bases. The CDR3 loop is CASRWQGAEDTQYF. Written as DNA, the CDR3 is TGCGCCAGCAGATGGCAGGGGGCGGAGGACACGCAGTATTTT.

The rearrangement uses TRBV12-3 or TRBV12-4 and TRBJ2-1; tentatively, D is TRBD1 (5 bases). Trimming removed 6 bases at V and 3 bases at J, with 21 bases between. The CDR3 sequence is 17 residues long. In DNA, the CDR3 is TGTGCCAGCAGCCCCTCCACAGGCTATCCTTTCTACAATGAGCAGTTCTTC. Protein: CASSPSTGYPFYNEQFF.

The rearrangement uses TRBV5-1 and TRBJ2-1; no reliable D call. This CDR3 has 14 amino acids. The germline gives CDR1 SGHRS, CDR2 YFSETQ. V shed 7 bases and J shed 7 bases, with 18 bases lying between them. The CDR3 spells CASGRWQLGNEQFF. The CDR3 DNA is TGCGCCAGCGGTCGTTGGCAATTAGGGAATGAGCAGTTCTTC.

The V call is TRBV6-5, the J call TRBJ1-5; no clear D gene. The V gene's germline CDR1 is MNHEY and CDR2 SVGAGI. There are 11 residues in the CDR3. Trimming cost V 7 bases and J 5 bases, with 6 bases left between them. The CDR3 protein is CASTGHQPQHF. CDR3 DNA: TGTGCCAGCACAGGCCATCAGCCCCAGCATTTT.

J is TRBJ2-7 and V is TRBV20-1; D call uncertain. V was shortened by 1 base and J by 0 bases, with 7 bases between the two germline ends. The CDR3 has 13 residues. Germline values: CDR1 DFQATT, CDR2 SNEGSKA (reference sequence). CDR3 loop: CSARGVISYEQYF. DNA of the CDR3: TGCAGTGCTAGAGGAGTTATCTCCTACGAGCAGTACTTC.

The chain carries TRBV7-9 and TRBJ2-3; 7 bases are shared with TRBD1. The CDR3 contains 15 residues. Germline V lookup: CDR1 SEHNR, CDR2 FQNEAQ (reference sequence). V trimming: 4 bases; J trimming: 3 bases; junction bases outside the gene matches: 7. The CDR3 DNA follows: TGTGCCAGCAGCTCGAGACAGGGTGCGACAGATACGCAGTATTTT. Protein sequence: CASSSRQGATDTQYF.